A single sample gave rise to the 27 T cell receptor beta chains below, sequenced in a study of shared clonotypes between healthy human individuals. The method was immunoSEQ multiplex PCR; TCRdb's version includes in-frame clones alone and lacks a portion of them. The data show 2,500,000 or so clones, with approximately 90% seen just once and around 0.14% held by the top ten. Sample: naive CD4+ T cells sorted from blood. Noted subset: CD45RA+ positively selected. Receptors originate from a man aged 18 to 29 in good health.

This chain connects TRBV4-3 to TRBJ2-2, with 8 bases that match TRBD1. Germline V gives CDR1 LGHNA, CDR2 YSLEER. This CDR3 has 16 residues. V shed 0 bases and J 3 bases; nucleotides not matched to a gene: 3. The CDR3 loop is CASSQDKQGDTGELFF. CDR3 coding DNA: TGCGCCAGCAGCCAAGATAAACAGGGGGACACCGGGGAGCTGTTTTTT.

The chain joins TRBV30 to TRBJ2-2; 7 bases align to TRBD2. Germline trimming cut 2 bases from V and 4 bases from J; bases unmatched to any gene: 7. The germline gives CDR1 GTSNPN, CDR2 SVGIG (reference sequence). The CDR3 covers 15 residues. CDR3 coding DNA: TGTGCCTGGAGTAAAGGACTAGTAGGCACCGGGGAGCTGTTTTTT. As protein: CAWSKGLVGTGELFF.

This clone was found once. The rearrangement links TRBV5-1 to TRBJ2-7; a weak D match, TRBD1 (6 bases). In germline, CDR1 is SGHRS, CDR2 YFSETQ. V lost 4 bases to trimming and J lost 4 bases, with 12 bases between them. The CDR3 consists of 13 residues. This CDR3 is CASSPGQPYEQYF. The CDR3, as DNA: TGCGCCAGCAGCCCCGGACAGCCGTACGAGCAGTACTTC.

The table lists this clone with a count of one. The chain uses TRBV5-1 and TRBJ2-7, with 10 bases that match TRBD1. Germline CDR1 is SGHRS and CDR2 is YFSETQ. This CDR3 spans 13 amino acids. J gave up 2 bases and V 7 bases, and 3 bases lay outside the gene matches. The CDR3 coding sequence is TGCGCCAGCGGGACAGGGGATCCCTACGAGCAGTACTTC. Its translation is CASGTGDPYEQYF.

The genes are TRBV19 and TRBJ2-7; weak D call: TRBD1 (6 bases). V was shortened by 4 bases and J by 0 bases, with 13 bases between the two germline ends. Germline V gives CDR1 LNHDA, CDR2 SQIVND (reference sequence). The CDR3 contains 15 residues. As DNA, the CDR3 is TGTGCCAGTAGTAGCAACACAGGGAGCTCCTACGAGCAGTACTTC. Its translation: CASSSNTGSSYEQYF.

The CDR3 DNA reads TGTGCCAGCAGCTACACTAGCGGGAGCTCCTACAATGAGCAGTTCTTC. Translation: CASSYTSGSSYNEQFF. The chain has TRBV5-6 and TRBJ2-1; 11 positions agree with TRBD2. The CDR3 is 16 residues long. With 3 bases clipped from V and 0 bases from J, the junction kept 2 bases outside the gene matches. Germline CDR1 and CDR2: SGHDT and YYEEEE.

Note on this clone: The same CDR3 can be traced to other DNA sequences in this sample. V usage is TRBV2 and J usage is TRBJ1-1; D is possibly TRBD1 (5 bases). CDR1 is SNHLY, CDR2 FYNNEI, per germline. Trimming removed 6 bases from V and 2 bases from J, with 10 bases in between. The CDR3 has 13 amino acids. CDR3 protein: CASRGQGNTEAFF. The CDR3 DNA sequence: TGTGCCAGCAGGGGGCAGGGAAACACTGAAGCTTTCTTT.

J is TRBJ2-1 and V is TRBV5-1; D is ambiguous. The CDR3 is made up of 14 amino acids. Germline loops: CDR1 SGHRS, CDR2 YFSETQ. V was clipped by 4 bases and J by 9 bases, with 17 bases between them. CDR3 region: CASSRVDGPLEQFF. CDR3 in DNA: TGCGCCAGCAGCCGCGTGGACGGACCACTTGAGCAGTTCTTC.

The table lists this clone with a few counts. The rearrangement joins TRBV10-3 to TRBJ1-6; TRBD1 matches 10 bases. Germline CDR1 ENHRY, CDR2 SYGVKD. The CDR3 length is 15 residues. J was trimmed by 10 bases and V by 4 bases; bases with no gene match: 7. CDR3 sequence: CAISVTTGGDSPLHF. The CDR3 DNA reads as TGTGCCATCAGTGTCACGACAGGGGGCGACTCACCCCTCCACTTT.

V and J are TRBV27 and TRBJ2-3; 7 nucleotides agree with TRBD2. V was pared by 6 bases and J by 7 bases, with 19 bases of the junction left unmatched. The CDR3 has 17 amino acids. Germline CDR1 is MNHEY and CDR2 is SMNVEV (reference sequence). CDR3 nucleotides: TGTGCCAGCAGCAATAATCGCCGGGACTATTCTGATCATACGCAGTATTTT. It codes for CASSNNRRDYSDHTQYF.

The J gene is TRBJ2-7, the V gene TRBV5-5; 7 nucleotides align to TRBD1. This CDR3 is 14 amino acids long. Per germline, CDR1 SGHKS and CDR2 YYEKEE (reference sequence). Trimming took 4 bases from V and 2 from J; bases not matched to a gene: 6. The DNA of the CDR3 is TGTGCCAGCAGCCCTCGACAGGGTACCTACGAGCAGTACTTC. It is translated as CASSPRQGTYEQYF.

The chain is built from TRBV6-5 and TRBJ2-5; 7 bases match TRBD2. The CDR3 has 15 amino acids. J was trimmed by 4 bases and V by 5 bases; bases with no gene match: 10. Looked up from germline, CDR1 is MNHEY and CDR2 is SVGAGI. CDR3 residues: CASSKSGTTRETQYF. DNA for the CDR3: TGTGCCAGCAGTAAATCCGGGACTACCCGAGAGACCCAGTACTTC.

The chain links TRBV5-1 to TRBJ2-5; no reliable D call. TRBJ2-7 matches the DNA end more closely, so the J call is doubtful. Germline V lookup: CDR1 SGHRS, CDR2 YFSETQ. This CDR3 is 14 amino acids long. CDR3 bases: TGCGCCAGCAGCTCGTTCGGCTTCTCCTACGAGCAGTACTTC. Residues: CASSSFGFSYEQYF.

The chain carries TRBV28 and TRBJ2-3; perhaps TRBD1 as D (5 bases). The ends were cut back, 2 bases at V and 4 bases at J, with 7 bases in the middle. Germline lookup yields CDR1 MDHEN and CDR2 SYDVKM. The CDR3 runs 13 residues. The CDR3 loop reads CASSLAGSDTQYF. The CDR3 DNA is TGTGCCAGCAGTTTAGCAGGGTCAGATACGCAGTATTTT. The full variable domain, with the rest looked up from reference TRBV28 and TRBJ2-3, is DVKVTQSSRYLVKRTGEKVFLECVQDMDHENMFWYRQDPGLGLRLIYFSYDVKMKEKGDIPEGYSVSREKKERFSLILESASTNQTSMYLCASSLAGSDTQYFGPGTRLTVL.

The genes are TRBV18 and TRBJ2-2, with 9 bases fitting TRBD1. Looked up from germline, CDR1 is KGHSH and CDR2 is LQKENI. The CDR3 is 15 residues long. With 2 bases clipped from V and 6 bases from J, the junction kept 4 bases outside the gene matches. DNA of the CDR3: TGTGCCAGCTCACCAATAACAGGGGGCTCCGGGGAGCTGTTTTTT. It codes for CASSPITGGSGELFF.

The V call is TRBV28, the J call TRBJ2-5, with a tentative D call TRBD1 (6 bases). The CDR3 consists of 17 residues. V dropped 6 bases and J dropped 2 bases, with 22 bases sitting between them. Germline V gene sequence: CDR1 MDHEN, CDR2 SYDVKM. In nucleotides, the CDR3 is TGTGCCAGCAGCGGCGCTTCGTGGAGGACAGATCAAGAGACCCAGTACTTC. It yields the protein CASSGASWRTDQETQYF.

The chain couples TRBV7-2 to TRBJ1-5, with D possibly matching TRBD1 (5 bases). The V gene lost 2 bases and the J gene lost 7 bases, with 9 bases spanning the gap. Looked up from germline, CDR1 is SGHTA and CDR2 is FQGNSA. CDR3 length: 13 residues. In DNA, the CDR3 is TGTGCCAGCAGCTTATGGGGGGGGCAGCCCCAGCATTTT. Protein sequence: CASSLWGGQPQHF.

The chain employs TRBV28 and TRBJ2-7, with D hard to call. Trimming took 3 bases from V and 0 from J, leaving 6 bases between them. The CDR3 contains 13 residues. Germline V gene data show CDR1 as MDHEN and CDR2 as SYDVKM. DNA of the CDR3: TGTGCCAGCAGTTTTACAGACTCCTACGAGCAGTACTTC. Its protein is CASSFTDSYEQYF.

The chain combines TRBV10-1 with TRBJ2-3; D gene ambiguous. The V end lost 0 bases, the J end lost 6 bases, and 10 bases lay between the germline ends. CDR3 length equals 14 residues. Germline values: CDR1 WNHNN, CDR2 SYGVQD (reference sequence). Written as DNA, the CDR3 is TGCGCCAGCAGTGAGTCTAAGCGTTGGGATACGCAGTATTTT. Translation: CASSESKRWDTQYF.

The chain has TRBV10-3 and TRBJ2-7; no reliable D call. The CDR3 covers 13 residues. Trimming pared 6 bases from V and 4 bases from J, leaving 13 bases between. In germline, CDR1 is ENHRY, CDR2 SYGVKD. The DNA for the CDR3 is TGTGCCATCAGACCGGTTTTAGGGTACGAGCAGTACTTC. This codes for CAIRPVLGYEQYF.

This chain joins TRBV5-1 and TRBJ1-1, with D possibly being TRBD1 (6 bases). The germline V gene has CDR1 SGHRS and CDR2 YFSETQ. The CDR3 runs 16 residues. Trimming removed 4 bases from V and 2 bases from J, with 18 bases in between. CDR3 nucleotides: TGCGCCAGCAGCGAGAGGGGGGACTACCTTAACACTGAAGCTTTCTTT. This gives the protein CASSERGDYLNTEAFF.

This clone came up once. This sample includes further DNA sequences coding for the same CDR3. The V call is TRBV6-1, the J call TRBJ2-3; no reliable D call. The CDR3 extends over 12 amino acids. Germline V gene lookup returns CDR1 MNHNS and CDR2 SASEGT. The V end lost 6 bases, the J end lost 0 bases, and 4 bases lay between the germline ends. The DNA for the CDR3 is TGTGCCAGCAGATCTAGCACAGATACGCAGTATTTT. This sequence encodes CASRSSTDTQYF.

This clone was seen only once. CDR3 DNA: TGTGCCAGCAGTTACTCCAGACACGGCTATGGCTACACCTTC. This encodes CASSYSRHGYGYTF. The J gene is TRBJ1-2, the V gene TRBV6-5; D is unclear. V was clipped by 0 bases and J by 4 bases, with 9 bases between them. The germline CDR1 and CDR2 sequences are MNHEY and SVGAGI. This CDR3 spans 14 amino acids.

V and J are TRBV7-2 and TRBJ2-1, with 8 bases lining up with TRBD1. Germline assignment: CDR1 SGHTA and CDR2 FQGNSA. CDR3 length: 16 residues. The junction had 14 bases not matched to a gene; V was cut back by 10 bases and J by 3 bases. CDR3 in DNA: TGTGCCACCGCCAGTTGGGGGACAGGCGACTACAATGAGCAGTTCTTC. Its translation: CATASWGTGDYNEQFF.

This clone has just one count. CDR3 bases: TGTGCCACCAGCAGAGCCGGGACAGGGCCCTACGAGCAGTACTTC. It translates to CATSRAGTGPYEQYF. This rearrangement joins TRBV15 to TRBJ2-7; 9 nucleotides align to TRBD1. The CDR3 loop spans 15 amino acids. Germline V gives CDR1 LNHNV, CDR2 YYDKDF (reference sequence). V shed 1 base and J 2 bases; nucleotides not matched to a gene: 3.

The genes are TRBV10-3 and TRBJ2-1, with TRBD2 identical over 11 bases. The junction had 5 bases not matched to a gene; V was cut back by 6 bases and J by 7 bases. This CDR3 is built from 14 residues. Germline CDR1 reads ENHRY; CDR2 reads SYGVKD. CDR3 nucleotide sequence: TGTGCCATCAGCCCGGGACTAGCGGTAAATGAGCAGTTCTTC. Translating gives CAISPGLAVNEQFF.

In DNA, the CDR3 is TGTGCCAGCAGCTCGATCCGGGGCTCCTCTGGAAACACCATATATTTT. Protein sequence: CASSSIRGSSGNTIYF. The rearrangement uses TRBV11-2 and TRBJ1-3, with D possibly TRBD1 on 5 matching bases. V was shortened by 4 bases and J by 0 bases, with 13 bases between the two germline ends. The CDR3 covers 16 residues. Looked up from germline, CDR1 is SGHAT and CDR2 is FQNNGV.